This TCR beta chain was identified during a study of blood T cell repertoires in COVID-19. Sequenced by immunoSEQ multiplex PCR; TCRdb stores in-frame clones only, minus some. The sample shows more than 60,000 clones, 65% to 90% of them seen only once. Seattle patients were enrolled during active infection and followed longitudinally. This clone was counted between two and nine times. Per germline, CDR1 SNHLY and CDR2 FYNNEI. V was clipped by 6 bases and J by 2 bases, with 13 bases between them. The CDR3 spans 14 residues. This TCR came from a man older than 75 with COVID-19, enrolled during active disease. Input material: peripheral blood. The chain carries TRBV2 and TRBJ1-2, with D uncertain. The chain's CDR3 is CASRQQRANYGYTF. In DNA form, the CDR3 reads TGTGCCAGCAGACAACAGAGAGCCAACTATGGCTACACCTTC.